The following is a TCR beta chain sequence with its context. What it binds is unknown. This entry belongs to a study of cytotoxic CD8 clonotypes in ibrutinib-treated CLL. Study-level information: Each sample contained, on average, roughly 280,000 productive templates and 94,000 or so productive rearrangements.

Trimming cost V 4 bases and J 7 bases; bases outside gene matches: 6. The CDR3 is 14 residues long. Germline lookup yields CDR1 ENHRY and CDR2 SYGVKD. Overall study findings and caveats: Baseline clonality, above age-matched healthy donor levels, tracked circulating CD8+ T-cell counts. Baseline levels were approached again at progression, after clonality had risen at ibrutinib response.

Target depth was 1 in 200,000 to 1 in 1 million T cells, about 10x per clonotype. Assay used: immunoSEQ multiplex PCR; TCRdb lists only in-frame clones, some missing. Among tens of thousands of clones listed, roughly 68% were seen once. The chain is built from TRBV10-3 and TRBJ2-1; 8 bases line up with TRBD2. This clonotype was obtained from a human donor with chronic lymphocytic leukemia. The sample was PBMCs, taken after 24 months of ibrutinib treatment. The CDR3, as DNA: TGTGCCATCAGTGGGCTAGCGGGCGGGAATGAGCAGTTCTTC. Protein sequence: CAISGLAGGNEQFF.